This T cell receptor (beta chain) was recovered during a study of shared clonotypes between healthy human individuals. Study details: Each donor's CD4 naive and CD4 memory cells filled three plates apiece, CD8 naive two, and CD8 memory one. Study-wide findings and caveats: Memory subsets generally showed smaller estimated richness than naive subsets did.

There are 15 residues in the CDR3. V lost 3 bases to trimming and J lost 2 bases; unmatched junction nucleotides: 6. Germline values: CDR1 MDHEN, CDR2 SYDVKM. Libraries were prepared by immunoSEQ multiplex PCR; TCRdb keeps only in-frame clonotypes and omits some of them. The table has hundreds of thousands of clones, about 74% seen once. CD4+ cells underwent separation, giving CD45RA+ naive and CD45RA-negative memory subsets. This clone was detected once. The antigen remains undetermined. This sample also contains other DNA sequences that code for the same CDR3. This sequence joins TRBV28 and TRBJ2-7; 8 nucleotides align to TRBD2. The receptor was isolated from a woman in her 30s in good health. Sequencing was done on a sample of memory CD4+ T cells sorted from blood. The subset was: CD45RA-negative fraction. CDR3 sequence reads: CASSLSGRAAYEQYF. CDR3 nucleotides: TGTGCCAGCAGTTTGTCCGGGAGGGCCGCCTACGAGCAGTACTTC.